Detailed here is one TCR beta chain. The clone's antigen remains unknown. No per-base quality is available; no much larger clone lies one base away. The sample belongs to a study of blood T cell repertoires in COVID-19 (dated by TCRdb to 2020 to 2021). Context from the whole study: Samples covering the acute and convalescent phases of COVID-19 were provided by collaborators in the United States, Italy and Spain. The prospective study material was composed of cDNA or gDNA derived from T cells, B-cell-depleted T cells, or PBMCs. Deeply sampled blood TCRbeta repertoires from subjects exposed to, actively infected with, or recovered from COVID-19 were included in the dataset. The repertoires were released in a freely available public database meant as a resource for research on the immune response to SARS-CoV-2. Samples came from the ongoing ImmuneRACE study (first 160 participants) plus 1,254 subjects from 6 global collaborators. Nearly every sample came with metadata listing a de-identified subject ID, COVID-19 status, age in years and sex. Where available, HLA class I and class II types were taken from metadata supplied by the sample provider and were not determined by assay-based typing. Broad study findings and their caveats: How much clinical and demographic metadata was included differed by source and by participant, and the metadata was provided uncurated.

Collaborating institutions collected whole blood in K2EDTA tubes following their own protocols. Collaborator samples were shipped for TCRbeta analysis as frozen whole blood, isolated PBMCs, or DNA extracted from either sample type. TCRbeta CDR3 regions were amplified from genomic DNA by means of the immunoSEQ Assay, a bias-controlled multiplex PCR. The authors' pipeline ran thus. The number of nucleated cells in each sample was estimated from the amplification of reference gene primers within the assay. To quantify the absolute abundance of each unique TCRbeta CDR3 rearrangement, sequence reads were collapsed and filtered. For each sample, productive Simpson clonality was calculated by taking the square root of Simpson's diversity index across productive rearrangements. The immuneACCESS repertoire file appears here via TCRdb, limited to in-frame rearrangements. These files lack a portion of the clones; in checked studies, under half of the deficit traces to unresolved V genes, and the cause of the others is not known. Clone size and the V and J calls come from that table; the DNA yielded D and trimming. Across this sample there are 470,000 or so clones, with 85% to 90% seen only once. Together, the top ten hold around 4.5% of the sample.

V is shortened by 8 bases, J by 5 bases, and the region joining them spans 8 bases. The CDR3 has 11 amino acids, counting the end cysteine and phenylalanine. CDR3 DNA only is kept here, 33 bases in frame from base 1. CDR1 and CDR2, per the germline V gene (reference sequence), are SEHNR and FQNEAQ. The sample taken for sequencing was peripheral blood. The TCR originated in a woman between 25 and 40 years old with acute or convalescent COVID-19. The chain uses TRBV7-9 and TRBJ2-3, with the D gene too uncertain to name. The CDR3 is CASAEIDTQYF. The nucleotide sequence reads as follows: TGTGCCAGCGCCGAGATAGATACGCAGTATTTT. Beyond the CDR3, the reference TRBV7-9 and TRBJ2-3 genes provide the residues; the full variable domain reads: DTGVSQNPRHKITKRGQNVTFRCDPISEHNRLYWYRQTLGQGPEFLTYFQNEAQLEKSRLLSDRFSAERPKGSFSTLEIQRTEQGDSAMYLCASAEIDTQYFGPGTRLTVL.